This TCR beta chain was sequenced in a study of cytomegalovirus exposure and HLA in healthy donors. PCR was performed using 60 Vbeta and 13 Jbeta primers. The assay was immunoSEQ multiplex PCR, and TCRdb's table has in-frame clones only and misses some. The sample consists of tens of thousands of clones, 67% of them appearing once. Those who donated were healthy bone marrow donors. Worth noting for this clone: No antigen is known for it.

The study, taken as a whole, reports: Accurate HLA-A and HLA-B prediction from TCR beta sequences was reported for most subjects. In a later analysis, V- and J-gene trimming of beta chains associated with a DCLRE1C missense variant, replicated independently. Relative to equally common others, HLA-associated TCR beta chains showed greater clonal expansion in a later analysis.

Sequencing was done on a sample of PBMCs. This sequence originates from a woman aged 50 to 60 in good health and CMV-seropositive.

CDR3 residues: CAWRTGGQAIYF. The CDR3 bases are TGTGCCTGGCGGACAGGGGGCCAAGCCATATATTTT. The chain recombines TRBV30 with TRBJ1-3; 11 nucleotides match TRBD1. The CDR3 extends over 12 amino acids. After removal of 5 bases from V and 11 bases from J, the junction contained 5 bases not matched to a gene. CDR1 GTSNPN and CDR2 SVGIG come from the germline V gene (reference sequence).